The entry below gives a single T cell receptor beta chain sequence along with its context. These data originate in a study of blood T cell repertoires in COVID-19. Per the authors' pipeline: Amplification with reference gene primers provided the estimates of nucleated cell counts. Generated by immunoSEQ multiplex PCR, the TCRdb table keeps only in-frame clones and is missing some. V, J and clone size were drawn from that table, and D and trimming were deduced from the DNA. Seen here are 100,000 to 150,000 clones, roughly 90% observed once, and the top ten hold under 2.5%. All enrollees were roughly 18 to 90 years old and from roughly 26 US areas. The V gene's germline CDR1 is SNHLY and CDR2 FYNNEI. V was trimmed by 5 bases and J by 8 bases, leaving 15 bases between them. The CDR3 runs to 13 residues.

Sequencing input: PBMCs or T cells enriched from blood (not recorded which). The chain links TRBV2 to TRBJ1-2; no reliable D call. The TCR sequence derives from a woman in her forties or fifties who had recovered from COVID-19. The DNA for the CDR3 is TGTGCCAGCAGTCTAAGGTCCCCGGGGGGCTACACCTTC. This gives the protein CASSLRSPGGYTF.